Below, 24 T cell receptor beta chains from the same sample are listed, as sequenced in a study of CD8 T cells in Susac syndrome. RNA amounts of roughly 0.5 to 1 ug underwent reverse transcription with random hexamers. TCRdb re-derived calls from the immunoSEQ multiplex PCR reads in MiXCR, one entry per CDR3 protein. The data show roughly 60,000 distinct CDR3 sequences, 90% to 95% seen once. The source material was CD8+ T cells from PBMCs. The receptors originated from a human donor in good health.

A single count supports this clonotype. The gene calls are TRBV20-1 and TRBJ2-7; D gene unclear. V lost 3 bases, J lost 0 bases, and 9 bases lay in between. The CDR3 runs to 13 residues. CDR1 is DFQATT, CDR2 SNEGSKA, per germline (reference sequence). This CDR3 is CSARMGSSYEQYF. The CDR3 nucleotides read TGCAGTGCTAGGATGGGAAGCTCCTACGAGCAGTACTTC.

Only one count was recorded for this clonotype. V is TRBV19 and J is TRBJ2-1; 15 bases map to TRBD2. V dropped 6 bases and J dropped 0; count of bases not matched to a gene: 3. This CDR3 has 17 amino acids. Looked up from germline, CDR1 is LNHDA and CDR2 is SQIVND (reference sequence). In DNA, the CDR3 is TGTGCCAGTAGCAGGACTAGCGGGGGGGGCTCCTACAATGAGCAGTTCTTC. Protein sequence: CASSRTSGGGSYNEQFF.

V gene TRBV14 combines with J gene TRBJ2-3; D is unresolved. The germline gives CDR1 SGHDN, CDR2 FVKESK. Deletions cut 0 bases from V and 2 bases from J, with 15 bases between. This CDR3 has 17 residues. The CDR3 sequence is CASSQEELHYITDTQYF. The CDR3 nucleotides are TGTGCCAGCAGCCAAGAGGAACTCCATTATATCACAGATACGCAGTATTTT.

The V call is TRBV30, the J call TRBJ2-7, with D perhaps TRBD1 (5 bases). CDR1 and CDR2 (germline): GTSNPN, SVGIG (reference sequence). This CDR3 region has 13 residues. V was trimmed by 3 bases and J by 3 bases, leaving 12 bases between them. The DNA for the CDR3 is TGTGCCTGGAGCTTCAGGGAAATCTACGAGCAGTACTTC. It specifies CAWSFREIYEQYF.

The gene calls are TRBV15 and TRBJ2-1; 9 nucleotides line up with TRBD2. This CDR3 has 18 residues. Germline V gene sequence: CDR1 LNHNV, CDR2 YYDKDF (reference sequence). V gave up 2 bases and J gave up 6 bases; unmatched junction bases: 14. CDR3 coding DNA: TGTGCCACCAGCAGACCTCGGGGGTATAGCGGGGGACGCAATGAGCAGTTCTTC. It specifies CATSRPRGYSGGRNEQFF.

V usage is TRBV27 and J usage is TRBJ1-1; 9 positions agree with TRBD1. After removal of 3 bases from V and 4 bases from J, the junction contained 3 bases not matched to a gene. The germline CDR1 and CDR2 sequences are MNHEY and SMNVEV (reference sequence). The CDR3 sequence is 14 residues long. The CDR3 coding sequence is TGTGCCAGCAGTTTGACAGGGGGAAGCACTGAAGCTTTCTTT. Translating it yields CASSLTGGSTEAFF.

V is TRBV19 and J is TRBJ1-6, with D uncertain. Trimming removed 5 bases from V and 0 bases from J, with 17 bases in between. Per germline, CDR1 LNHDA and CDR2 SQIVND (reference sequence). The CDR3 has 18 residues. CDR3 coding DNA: TGTGCCAGTAGTGCCGGGCCTGACCCACGCTCCTATAATTCACCCCTCCACTTT. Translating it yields CASSAGPDPRSYNSPLHF.

The CDR3 DNA reads TGTGCCAGCAGTTTAACACAGGGTCTGAACACTGAAGCTTTCTTT. Its translation is CASSLTQGLNTEAFF. The chain uses TRBV27 and TRBJ1-1; possibly TRBD1 for D (6 bases). Germline V lookup: CDR1 MNHEY, CDR2 SMNVEV (reference sequence). The CDR3 runs 15 residues. The V end lost 2 bases, the J end lost 0 bases, and 10 bases lay between the germline ends.

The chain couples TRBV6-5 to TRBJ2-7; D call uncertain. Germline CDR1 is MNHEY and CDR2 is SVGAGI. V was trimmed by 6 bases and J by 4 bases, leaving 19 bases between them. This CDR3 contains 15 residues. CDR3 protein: CASSPTDGFPYEQYF. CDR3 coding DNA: TGTGCCAGCAGCCCGACTGACGGATTCCCGTACGAGCAGTACTTC.

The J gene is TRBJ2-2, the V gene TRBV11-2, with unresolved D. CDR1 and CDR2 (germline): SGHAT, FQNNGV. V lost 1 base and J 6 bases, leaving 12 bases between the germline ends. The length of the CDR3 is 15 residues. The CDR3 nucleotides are TGTGCCAGCAGCTTAGGGGTGCGAACCCCCGGGGAGCTGTTTTTT. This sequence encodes CASSLGVRTPGELFF.

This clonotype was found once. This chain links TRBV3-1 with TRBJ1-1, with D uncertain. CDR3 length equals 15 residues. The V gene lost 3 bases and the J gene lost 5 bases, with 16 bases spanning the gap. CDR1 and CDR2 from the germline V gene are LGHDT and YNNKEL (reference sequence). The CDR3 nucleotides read TGTGCCAGCAGCCAGGACGCTGCTCTGGGAACTGAAGCTTTCTTT. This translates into CASSQDAALGTEAFF.

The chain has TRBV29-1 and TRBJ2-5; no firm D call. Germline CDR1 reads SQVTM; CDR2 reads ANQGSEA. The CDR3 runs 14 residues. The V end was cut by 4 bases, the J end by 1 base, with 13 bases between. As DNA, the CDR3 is TGCAGCGTTGCGGAGAGTGAGCCCCAAGAGACCCAGTACTTC. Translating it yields CSVAESEPQETQYF.

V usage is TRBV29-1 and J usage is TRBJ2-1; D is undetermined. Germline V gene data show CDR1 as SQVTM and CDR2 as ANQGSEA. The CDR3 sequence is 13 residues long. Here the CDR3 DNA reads TGCAGGGTGACTTCTGCAACTACTGGGGAGCAGTTCTTC. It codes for CRVTSATTGEQFF.

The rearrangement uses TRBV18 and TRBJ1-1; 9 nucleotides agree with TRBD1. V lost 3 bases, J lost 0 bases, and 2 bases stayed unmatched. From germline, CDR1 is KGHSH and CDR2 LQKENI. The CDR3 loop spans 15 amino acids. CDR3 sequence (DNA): TGTGCCAGCTCACCTGGACAGGGGCTGAACACTGAAGCTTTCTTT. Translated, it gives CASSPGQGLNTEAFF.

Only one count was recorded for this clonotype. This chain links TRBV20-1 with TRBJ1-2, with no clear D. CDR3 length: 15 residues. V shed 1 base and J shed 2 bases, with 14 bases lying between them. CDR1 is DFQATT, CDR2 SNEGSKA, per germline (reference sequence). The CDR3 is CSARGTARSNYGYTF. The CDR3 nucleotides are TGCAGTGCTAGAGGGACCGCCCGATCCAACTATGGCTACACCTTC.

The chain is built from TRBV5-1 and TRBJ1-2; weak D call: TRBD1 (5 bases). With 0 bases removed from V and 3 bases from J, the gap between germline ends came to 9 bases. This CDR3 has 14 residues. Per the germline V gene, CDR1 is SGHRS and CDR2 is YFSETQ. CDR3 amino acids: CASSLVGEDYGYTF. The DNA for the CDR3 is TGCGCCAGCAGCTTGGTGGGGGAGGACTATGGCTACACCTTC. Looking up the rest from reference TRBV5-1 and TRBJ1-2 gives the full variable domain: KAGVTQTPRYLIKTRGQQVTLSCSPISGHRSVSWYQQTPGQGLQFLFEYFSETQRNKGNFPGRFSGRQFSNSRSEMNVSTLELGDSALYLCASSLVGEDYGYTFGSGTRLTVV.

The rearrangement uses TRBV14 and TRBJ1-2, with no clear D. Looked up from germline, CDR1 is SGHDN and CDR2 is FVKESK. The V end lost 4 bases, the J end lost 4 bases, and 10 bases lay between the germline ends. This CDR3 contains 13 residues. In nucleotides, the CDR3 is TGTGCCAGCAGCCCTTCCCGGCTCTATGGCTACACCTTC. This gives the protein CASSPSRLYGYTF.

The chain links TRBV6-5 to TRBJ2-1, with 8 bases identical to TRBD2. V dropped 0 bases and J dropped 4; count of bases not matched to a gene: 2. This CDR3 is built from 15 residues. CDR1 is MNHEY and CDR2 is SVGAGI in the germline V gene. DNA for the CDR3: TGTGCCAGCAGTTACTCGACTAGCGCGTACAATGAGCAGTTCTTC. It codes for CASSYSTSAYNEQFF.

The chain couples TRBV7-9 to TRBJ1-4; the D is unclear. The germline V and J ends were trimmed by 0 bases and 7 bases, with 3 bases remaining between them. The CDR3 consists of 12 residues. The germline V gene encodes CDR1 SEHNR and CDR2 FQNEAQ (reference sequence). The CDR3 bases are TGTGCCAGCAGCTTAGCCGTTGAAAAACTGTTTTTT. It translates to CASSLAVEKLFF.

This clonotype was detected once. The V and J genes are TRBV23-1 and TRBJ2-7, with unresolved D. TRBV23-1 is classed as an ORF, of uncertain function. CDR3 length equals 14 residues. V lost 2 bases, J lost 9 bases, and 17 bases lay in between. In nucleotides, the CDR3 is TGCGCCAGCAGTCAACGAACAGTAACCTACAGGCAGTACTTC. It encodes CASSQRTVTYRQYF.

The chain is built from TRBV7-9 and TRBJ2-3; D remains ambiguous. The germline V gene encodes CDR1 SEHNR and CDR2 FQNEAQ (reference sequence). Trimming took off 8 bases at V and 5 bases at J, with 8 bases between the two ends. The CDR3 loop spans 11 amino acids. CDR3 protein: CASRVGDTQYF. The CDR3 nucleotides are TGTGCCAGCCGTGTGGGAGATACGCAGTATTTT.

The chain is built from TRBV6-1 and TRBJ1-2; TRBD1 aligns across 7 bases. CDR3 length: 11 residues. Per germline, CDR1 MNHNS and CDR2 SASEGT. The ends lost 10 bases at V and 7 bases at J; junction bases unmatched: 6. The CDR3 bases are TGTGCCATCAAACAGGGGACTGGCTACACCTTC. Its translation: CAIKQGTGYTF.

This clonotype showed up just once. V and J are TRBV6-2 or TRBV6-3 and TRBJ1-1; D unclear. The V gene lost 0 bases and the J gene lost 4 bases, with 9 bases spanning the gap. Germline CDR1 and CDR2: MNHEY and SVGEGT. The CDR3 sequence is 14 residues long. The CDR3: CASSYSGGITEAFF. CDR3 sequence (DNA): TGTGCCAGCAGTTACTCTGGAGGAATCACTGAAGCTTTCTTT.

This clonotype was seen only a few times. The CDR3 nucleotides read TGTGCCAGCAATGGGGGACCCCCGGAGACCTACGAGCAGTACTTC. Translating gives CASNGGPPETYEQYF. The rearrangement links TRBV2 to TRBJ2-7; D might be TRBD1 or TRBD2, each matching 5 bases. This CDR3 spans 15 amino acids. Germline V CDR1 and CDR2: SNHLY, FYNNEI. V shed 7 bases and J shed 2 bases, with 18 bases lying between them.